The 2 T cell receptor beta chains given below trace back to one sample, sequenced in a study of T cells in Graves' hyperthyroidism and ophthalmopathy. The CDR3 regions of TCR beta were amplified from RNA transcripts. First-round RT-PCR of the TCR CDR3 relied on the HTBI primer set. MiXCR, applied by TCRdb to the multiplex PCR reads, yields one record per CDR3 protein. The sample carries about 180,000 distinct CDR3 sequences, over 15% recorded once. The sample comprised blood. The receptors were gathered from a woman in her forties or fifties with Graves' hyperthyroidism.

The chain couples TRBV19 to TRBJ2-7; D is ambiguous. The germline V gene has CDR1 LNHDA and CDR2 SQIVND (reference sequence). V was clipped by 4 bases and J by 0 bases, with 16 bases between them. The CDR3 is 16 residues long. The CDR3 is CASSKGKVSISYEQYF. The CDR3 DNA follows: TGTGCCAGTAGTAAAGGCAAGGTCTCCATCTCCTACGAGCAGTACTTC.

In this sample, this clonotype turned up many times. The chain is built from TRBV6-1 and TRBJ1-2, with 8 positions matching TRBD1. CDR1 is MNHNS, CDR2 SASEGT, per germline. This CDR3 has 14 amino acids. J lost 3 bases, V lost 7 bases, and 7 bases had no gene match. This chain's CDR3 is CASTTGTGYYGYTF. CDR3 coding DNA: TGTGCCAGCACTACCGGGACAGGCTACTATGGCTACACCTTC.